The source of this T cell receptor beta chain is a study of beta chain features in type 1 diabetes. Investigators reverse transcribed all isolated RNA, so they sequenced expressed TCRB transcripts. Read counts averaged roughly 4 million for samples of naive, central memory and regulatory T cells. Profiling relied on immunoSEQ multiplex PCR, and the TCRdb table lists in-frame clones only, not all of them. This sample has around 170,000 clones, with less than 9.5% found just once. This CDR3 has 10 amino acids. V was clipped by 8 bases and J by 9 bases, with 11 bases between them. Germline loops: CDR1 GTSNPN, CDR2 SVGIG (reference sequence).

The clonotype was recovered from a woman aged 18-29 years in good health. Material: central memory CD4+ T cells from blood. The chain couples TRBV30 to TRBJ2-1; no clear D. CDR3 in DNA: TGTGCCATGGAGACGTTTGAGCAGTTCTTC. Translated, it gives CAMETFEQFF.